The subject of this entry is one T cell receptor beta chain. The antigen is not known. The CDR3 has 17 amino acids. The trim removed 6 bases at V and 3 bases at J, leaving 17 bases unmatched. CDR1 and CDR2 (germline): DFQATT, SNEGSKA (reference sequence). The data were obtained in a study of molecular identifiers for immune sequencing clone quantification. Regarding the study as a whole: Clones above 20 RNA copies held over 97% of effector molecules, under 1% in naive cells.

In TCRdb, the PCR reads were re-called with MiXCR into one record per CDR3 protein. The table has 300,000 to 400,000 distinct CDR3 sequences, under 25% seen once. The specimen was naive CD8+ T cells from blood, with Jurkat cell RNA spiked in. Indicated subset: FACS-sorted CD8+CD4-CCR7+CD45RA+ naive T cells. The source is a human donor in good health. Some libraries in this study had Jurkat cell RNA spiked in. This chain uses TRBV20-1 with TRBJ2-7, with 10 bases matching TRBD2. This chain's CDR3 is CSASPSGSSRSFYEQYF. In DNA form, the CDR3 reads TGCAGTGCAAGTCCTAGCGGGAGTTCACGTTCCTTCTACGAGCAGTACTTC.